This note documents a single T cell receptor beta chain sequence. The antigen remains undetermined. TCRdb keeps only in-frame clones here, not all; method: immunoSEQ multiplex PCR. The sample records about 120,000 clones, around 90% being singletons. This entry is derived from a study of T cell responses to AZD1222 COVID-19 vaccine. Whole-study findings and limits: Spike was spanned by vaccine-associated CD4 TCRs, which were dominant at 160-218 and 743-854. Two doses of AZD1222 preceded a rise in Spike-specific TCR breadth and depth. Repertoires were obtained only post-peak T cell response. Females made up more of the donors, who were largely white British, and clonal diversity may have come out too low.

Germline V CDR1 and CDR2: LNHDA, SQIVND (reference sequence). CDR3 length: 14 amino acids. The V end lost 4 bases, the J end lost 6 bases, and 16 bases lay between the germline ends. The chain links TRBV19 to TRBJ2-7, with D maybe TRBD2 (6 bases). Sequencing was performed on peripheral blood, taken on day 0 of AZD1222 vaccination. This TCR derives from an adult in good health. The CDR3 region has the DNA TGTGCCAGTAGTACCTCCGGCGGGACTGGCGAGCAGTACTTC. This codes for CASSTSGGTGEQYF.